This T cell receptor beta chain emerged from a study of T cells in narcolepsy. In its sample, this clone was seen a few times. The target antigen is unknown. Whole-study results and caveats: Some memory CD4+ repertoires had no autoreactive clone sequences. Autoreactive HCRT-specific and TRIB2-specific clonotypes were marked in same-patient CSF-versus-blood CD4+ comparisons. Blood of same and different patients, but not healthy controls, reportedly held recurring autoreactive clonotypes.

CDR3 size: 12 residues. Trimming left V 4 bases short and J 7 bases short, with 10 bases between. Germline lookup yields CDR1 ENHRY and CDR2 SYGVKD. Repertoires were generated with immunoSEQ multiplex PCR, while TCRdb's copy carries only in-frame clones and drops some. The table records about 34,000 clones, about 77% of them present only once. Source material: CD45RA- memory CD4+ T cells from PBMCs. The chain has TRBV10-3 and TRBJ1-2; D might be TRBD1 (6 bases). The origin of this receptor is a human donor with narcolepsy. The CDR3 spells CAISAGTTGYTF. The CDR3, as DNA: TGTGCCATCAGTGCCGGGACAACTGGCTACACCTTC.